This T cell receptor beta chain was obtained from a study of control samples from healthy donors and cancer patients. Method: immunoSEQ multiplex PCR; TCRdb's copy keeps in-frame clones and lacks some. The table records some 20,000 clones, roughly 91% of them present only once. Germline V gives CDR1 MNHEY, CDR2 SMNVEV (reference sequence). Trimming took off 3 bases at V and 3 bases at J, with 15 bases between the two ends. This CDR3 is 16 amino acids long. Specimen: PBMCs. The receptor was isolated from a woman aged 60-70 years with head and neck cancer. The chain employs TRBV27 and TRBJ2-1; D gene ambiguous. The CDR3 nucleotides are TGTGCCAGCAGTTTCGAATCGACTGCAGGCTACAATGAGCAGTTCTTC. As protein: CASSFESTAGYNEQFF.